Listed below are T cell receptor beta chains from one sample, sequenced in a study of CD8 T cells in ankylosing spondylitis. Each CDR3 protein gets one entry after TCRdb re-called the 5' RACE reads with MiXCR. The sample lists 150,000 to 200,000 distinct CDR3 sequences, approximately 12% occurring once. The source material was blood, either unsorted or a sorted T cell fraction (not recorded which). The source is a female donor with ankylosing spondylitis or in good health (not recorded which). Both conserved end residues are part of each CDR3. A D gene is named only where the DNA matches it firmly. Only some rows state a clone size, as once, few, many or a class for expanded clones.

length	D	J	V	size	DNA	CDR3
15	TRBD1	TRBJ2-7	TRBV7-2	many	TGTGCCAGCAGCTTACGAGGGACAGGGGATTACGAGCAGTACTTC	CASSLRGTGDYEQYF
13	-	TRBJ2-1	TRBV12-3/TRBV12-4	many	TGTGCCAGCAGCGAACGGGTGTACAATGAGCAGTTCTTC	CASSERVYNEQFF
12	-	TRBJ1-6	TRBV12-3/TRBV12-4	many	TGTGCCAGCAGGAACAATGATTCACCCCTCCACTTT	CASRNNDSPLHF
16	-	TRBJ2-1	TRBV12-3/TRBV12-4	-	TGTGCCAGCAGGGGTGGAGGGTCGGGCTCCTACAATGAGCAGTCCTTC	CASRGGGSGSYNEQSF
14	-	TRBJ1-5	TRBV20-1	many	TGCAGTGCTGAGGGGAGAGGGAGCAATCAGCCCCAGCATTTT	CSAEGRGSNQPQHF
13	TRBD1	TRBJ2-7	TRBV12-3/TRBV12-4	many	TGTGCCAGCAGAACGGGACAGGGCTACGAGCAGTACTTC	CASRTGQGYEQYF
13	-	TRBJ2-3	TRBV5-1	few	TGCGCCAGCAGCTTCAAGGAGGCAGATACGCAGTATTTT	CASSFKEADTQYF
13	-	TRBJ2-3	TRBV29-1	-	TGCAGCCTACTGGGGCTAGCCCCAGATACGCAGTATTTT	CSLLGLAPDTQYF
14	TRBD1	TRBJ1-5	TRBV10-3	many	TGTGCCATCAGCGGGGGGCAGGGGGATCAGCCCCAGCATTTT	CAISGGQGDQPQHF
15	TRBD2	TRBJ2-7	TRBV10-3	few	TGTGCCATCAGGTCCCTAGCGGGAGGCTCCTACGAGCAGTACTTC	CAIRSLAGGSYEQYF
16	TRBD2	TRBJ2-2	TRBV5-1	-	TGCGCCAGCAGCTTGGCCCTAGCGGGATTGACCGGGGAGCTGTTTTTT	CASSLALAGLTGELFF
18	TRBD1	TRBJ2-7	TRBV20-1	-	TGCAGTGCTAGAGATGTAGTGATCAGGGACAGCCACTCCTACGAGCAGTACTTC	CSARDVVIRDSHSYEQYF
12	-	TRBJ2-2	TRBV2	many	TGTGCCAGCAACAAGGGCACCGGGGAGCTGTTTTTT	CASNKGTGELFF
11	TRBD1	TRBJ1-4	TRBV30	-	TGTGCCTGGAGTGCCAGGGGGGAACTGTTTTTT	CAWSARGELFF
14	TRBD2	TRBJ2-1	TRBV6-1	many	TGTGCCAGCAGTCAAGCGGGAGAGAGAAATGAGCAGTTCTTC	CASSQAGERNEQFF
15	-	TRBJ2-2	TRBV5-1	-	TGCGCCAGCAGCTTGTCCGGGGGCGACACCGGGGAGCTGTTTTTT	CASSLSGGDTGELFF
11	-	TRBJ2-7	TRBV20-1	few	TGCAGTGCCCCGGGGGTCTACGAGCAGTACTTC	CSAPGVYEQYF
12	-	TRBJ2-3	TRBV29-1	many	TGCAGCGTTGAATCTTCCGGGTATACGCAGTATTTT	CSVESSGYTQYF
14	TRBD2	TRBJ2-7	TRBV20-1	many	TGCAGTGCTGGGGGTAGCGGGAGGTCGTACGAGCAGTACTTC	CSAGGSGRSYEQYF
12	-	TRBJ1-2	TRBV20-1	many	TGCAGTGGTAGCACAGGGCAGTATGGCTACACCTTC	CSGSTGQYGYTF
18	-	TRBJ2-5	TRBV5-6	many	TGTGCCAGCAGCTTGATACTAAATCCGGACGGACCCCAAGAGACCCAGTACTTC	CASSLILNPDGPQETQYF
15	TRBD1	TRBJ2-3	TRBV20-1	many	TGCAGTGCTAGACAGACAGGGCTCGGTCTAGATACGCAGTATTTT	CSARQTGLGLDTQYF
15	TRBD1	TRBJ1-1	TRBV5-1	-	TGCGCCAGCAGGACCGGACAGGGAGGGGGGACTGAAGCTTTCTTT	CASRTGQGGGTEAFF
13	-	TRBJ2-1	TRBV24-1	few	TGTGCCACCAGTGAAAGGGACCTCAATGAGCAGTTCTTC	CATSERDLNEQFF
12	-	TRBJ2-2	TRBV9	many	TGTGCCAGCAGCATCAACACCGGGGAGCTGTTTTTT	CASSINTGELFF
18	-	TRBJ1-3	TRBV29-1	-	TGCAGCGTTGCCGCCTGGGGTGCGGCCACTACTTCTGGAAACACCATATATTTT	CSVAAWGAATTSGNTIYF
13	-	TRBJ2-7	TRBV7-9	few	TGTGCCAGCAGCCACGGGAGAGGGTACGAGCAGTACTTC	CASSHGRGYEQYF
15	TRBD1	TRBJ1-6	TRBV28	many	TGTGCCAGCAGTTTAGGGACAGCCGTCTATTCACCCCTCCACTTT	CASSLGTAVYSPLHF
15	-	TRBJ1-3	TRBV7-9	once	TGTGCCAGCAGCTTAGGACATAACTCTGGAATCACCATATATTTT	CASSLGHNSGITIYF
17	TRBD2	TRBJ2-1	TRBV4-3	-	TGCGCCAGCAGCCCGAGACTAGCGGGAGGGGGATCGAATGAGCAGTTCTTC	CASSPRLAGGGSNEQFF
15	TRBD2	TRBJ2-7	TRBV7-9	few	TGTGCCAGCAGCTCAAGGCTAGCGGGAGTTAGCGAGCAGTACTTC	CASSSRLAGVSEQYF
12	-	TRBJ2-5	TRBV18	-	TGTGCCAGCTCCCCAGCCGAAGAGACCCAGTACTTC	CASSPAEETQYF
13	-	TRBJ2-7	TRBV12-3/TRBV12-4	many	TGTGCCAGCACCCAACAGTTTCCGTACGAGCAGTACTTC	CASTQQFPYEQYF
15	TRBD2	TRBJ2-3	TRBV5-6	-	TGTGCCAGCAGCTTGGAAGGGACTAGATTGAGGACGCAGTATTTT	CASSLEGTRLRTQYF
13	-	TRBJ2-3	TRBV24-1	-	TGTGCCACCAGTCCGCGAGGGTCGGATACGCAGTATTTT	CATSPRGSDTQYF
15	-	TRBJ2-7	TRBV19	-	TGTGCCAGTAGCTCTATACTAGGGTTTACGTACGAGCAGTACTTC	CASSSILGFTYEQYF
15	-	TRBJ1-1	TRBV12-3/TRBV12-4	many	TGTGCCAGCACTCCCCAGGGGCAGATGAACACTGAAGCTTTCTTT	CASTPQGQMNTEAFF
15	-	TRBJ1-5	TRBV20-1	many	TGCAGTGCTAGAGAGTACCACGGGGCCAATCAGCCCCAGCATTTT	CSAREYHGANQPQHF
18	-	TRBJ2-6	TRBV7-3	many	TGTGCCAGCAGCCCAACCCGGTTGGGATTCACTGGGGCCAACGTCCTGACTTTC	CASSPTRLGFTGANVLTF